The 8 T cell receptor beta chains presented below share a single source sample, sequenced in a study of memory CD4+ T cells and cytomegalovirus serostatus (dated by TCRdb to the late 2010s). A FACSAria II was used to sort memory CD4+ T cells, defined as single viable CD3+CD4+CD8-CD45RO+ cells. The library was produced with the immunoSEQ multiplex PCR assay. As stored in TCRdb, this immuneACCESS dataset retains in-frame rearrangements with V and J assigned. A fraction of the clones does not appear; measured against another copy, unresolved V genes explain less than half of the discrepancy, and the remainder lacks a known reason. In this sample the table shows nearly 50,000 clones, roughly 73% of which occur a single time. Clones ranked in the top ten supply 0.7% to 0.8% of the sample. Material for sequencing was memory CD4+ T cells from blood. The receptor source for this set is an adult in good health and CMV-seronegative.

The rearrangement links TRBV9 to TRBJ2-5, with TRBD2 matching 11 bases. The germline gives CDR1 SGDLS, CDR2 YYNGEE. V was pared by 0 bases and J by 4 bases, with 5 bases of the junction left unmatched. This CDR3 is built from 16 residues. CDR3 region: CASSVEVGLAGETQYF. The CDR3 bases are TGTGCCAGCAGCGTAGAAGTAGGACTAGCGGGAGAGACCCAGTACTTC.

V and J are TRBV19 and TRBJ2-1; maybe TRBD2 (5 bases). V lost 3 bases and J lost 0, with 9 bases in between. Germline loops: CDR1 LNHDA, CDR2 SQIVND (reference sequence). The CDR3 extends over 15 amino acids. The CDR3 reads CASSIQRSSYNEQFF. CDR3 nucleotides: TGTGCCAGTAGTATTCAGCGGAGCTCCTACAATGAGCAGTTCTTC.

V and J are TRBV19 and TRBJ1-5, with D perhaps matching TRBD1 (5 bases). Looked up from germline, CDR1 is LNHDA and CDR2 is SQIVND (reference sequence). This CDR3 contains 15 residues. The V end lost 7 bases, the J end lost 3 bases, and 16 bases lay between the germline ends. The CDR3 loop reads CASIPTANPNQPQHF. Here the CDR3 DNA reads TGTGCCAGTATCCCGACAGCAAACCCCAATCAGCCCCAGCATTTT.

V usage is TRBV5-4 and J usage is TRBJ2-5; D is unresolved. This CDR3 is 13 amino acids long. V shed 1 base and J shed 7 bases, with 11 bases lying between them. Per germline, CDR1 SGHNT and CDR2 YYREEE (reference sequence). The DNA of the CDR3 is TGTGCCAGCAGCTTGAGACCCCCAGGGACCCAGTACTTC. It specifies CASSLRPPGTQYF.

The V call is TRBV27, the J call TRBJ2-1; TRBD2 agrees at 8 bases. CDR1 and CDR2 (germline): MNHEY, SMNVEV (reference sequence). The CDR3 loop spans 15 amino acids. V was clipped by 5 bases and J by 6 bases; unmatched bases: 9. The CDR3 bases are TGTGCCAGCAGTCCCAGCGGGAGTTGGGGCAATGAGCAGTTCTTC. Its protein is CASSPSGSWGNEQFF.

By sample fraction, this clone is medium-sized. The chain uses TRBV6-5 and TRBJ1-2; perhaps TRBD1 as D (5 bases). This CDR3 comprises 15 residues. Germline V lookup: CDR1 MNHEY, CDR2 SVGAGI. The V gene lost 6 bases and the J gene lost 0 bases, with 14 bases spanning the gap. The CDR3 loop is CASRATWDANYGYTF. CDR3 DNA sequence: TGTGCCAGCAGGGCGACCTGGGACGCTAACTATGGCTACACCTTC.

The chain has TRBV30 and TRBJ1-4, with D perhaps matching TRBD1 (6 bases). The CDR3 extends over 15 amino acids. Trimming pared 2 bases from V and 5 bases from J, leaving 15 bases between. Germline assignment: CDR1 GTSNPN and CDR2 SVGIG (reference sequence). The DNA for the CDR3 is TGTGCCTGGAGTCAAACAGGGAAGAGGAATGAAAAACTGTTTTTT. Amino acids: CAWSQTGKRNEKLFF. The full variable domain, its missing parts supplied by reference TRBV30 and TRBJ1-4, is SQTIHQWPATLVQPVGSPLSLECTVEGTSNPNLYWYRQAAGRGLQLLFYSVGIGQISSEVPQNLSASRPQDRQFILSSKKLLLSDSGFYLCAWSQTGKRNEKLFFGSGTQLSVL.

CDR3 residues: CASSLSRSAGELFF. CDR3 nucleotide sequence: TGTGCCAGCAGTTTATCGCGGTCGGCCGGGGAGCTGTTTTTT. The V and J genes are TRBV27 and TRBJ2-2; D gene unclear. CDR3 length: 14 amino acids. V gave up 0 bases and J gave up 6 bases, with 8 bases separating them. CDR1 MNHEY and CDR2 SMNVEV come from the germline V gene (reference sequence).